The present T cell receptor beta chain was sequenced within a study of T cells after yellow fever vaccination (dated by TCRdb to about 2019). Regarding the research as a whole: The SMART-Seq v4 Ultra Low Input RNA kit was used to prepare libraries from fractions with low cell numbers. To track T-cell clones before and after primary and booster YFV17D yellow fever vaccination, bulk TCR alpha and beta repertoires were sequenced longitudinally. Two healthy male donors made up the cohort, one aged 18 to 29 years and the other aged 30 to 40 years. Blood was drawn at multiple timepoints before and after primary and secondary immunization, with bulk PBMC replicates and cell subsets isolated.

Overall study outcomes, separate from this receptor: FACS-sorted repertoires could contain abundant contaminating clonotypes from the bulk population, so computational filtering was required. The study included only two donors, which limits how far the findings can be generalized. A small share of clonotypes occurred in both CD4 and CD8 compartments, likely arising from convergent recombination. Most clones expanded after primary vaccination were re-detected after the booster (96% of CD4 and approximately 85% of CD8), suggesting broad memory maintenance. The secondary T-cell response was found to be weaker but faster than the primary response, with a peak reached on day 5 rather than on day 15.

This clonotype was counted at least ten times. Its antigen specificity is not known. No clone much larger than this one lies a single base away; base qualities are absent. The treatment or condition label here, explained by the study, means: live attenuated yellow fever vaccine strain. A standard Ficoll-Paque protocol was used to isolate PBMCs from peripheral blood. Dynabeads CD4 and CD8 positive selection kits were used to isolate CD4 and CD8 T-cell fractions. RNA was extracted with TriZol from bulk PBMCs, CD4 and CD8 fractions, and dextramer-positive and dextramer-negative fractions. Germline trimming amounts to 2 bases on V and 1 base on J, with 10 as the count of junction bases outside the gene matches. The germline V gene gives CDR1 as MDHEN and CDR2 as SYDVKM. From cysteine to phenylalanine, the CDR3 is 17 amino acids long. Only CDR3 DNA is held: 51 bases, read in frame from base 1. TCR cDNA was made using 5'RACE template switching, a step that added a universal primer site and unique molecular identifiers. Priming for cDNA synthesis came from both the TCR alpha and TCR beta constant segments. Library amplification involved two PCR steps, and the second step added sample barcodes and sequencing adapters. Sequencing of libraries was performed on Illumina HiSeq 2500 (2x100 bp) or NovaSeq (2x150 bp). In the authors' own workflow: Demultiplexing of reads and collapsing into UMI consensus sequences were performed with MIGEC, and V(D)J alignment was carried out with MiXCR. Vaccine-responding clonotypes were identified with edgeR using replicate PBMC samples, with FDR below 0.01 and a log2 fold change above 5 up to day 15 being required. Bulk clonotypes were assigned CD4 or CD8 identity according to which sequenced CD4 or CD8 repertoire held them at higher abundance. In TCRdb, the public reads were trimmed at Q25 with fastp and aligned with MiXCR, with productive beta chains retained. Rows merge per CDR3 protein into single entries with the most common DNA and genes. The V and J calls follow TCRdb's processing rather than the paper's. The sample has under 80,000 distinct CDR3 sequences on record, 7.4% of them singletons. The ten largest clones take up 35% to 40% of the sample.

This sample comprised CD8+ T cells sorted from PBMCs, obtained 15 days after the yellow fever booster vaccination. The V and J genes are TRBV28 and TRBJ2-7; 8 central bases correspond to TRBD1. This sequence originates from a man aged 25-40 years who received the YFV17D yellow fever vaccine. The CDR3 has the sequence CASSLILGQEGSYEQYF. Here is the DNA: TGTGCCAGCAGTTTAATCCTGGGACAGGAAGGGTCCTACGAGCAGTACTTC.